This T cell receptor (beta chain) is drawn from a study of blood T cell repertoires in COVID-19. Sequencing used immunoSEQ multiplex PCR; TCRdb keeps in-frame clones, though not all of them. The top ten clones hold 15% to 20% of a sample with about 160,000 clones, more than 65% of them seen once. The CDR3 is made up of 16 amino acids. Germline assignment: CDR1 LNHDA and CDR2 SQIVND (reference sequence). V dropped 3 bases and J dropped 4; count of bases not matched to a gene: 9. The cohort comprised adults aged 18 to 89 years residing in approximately 25 US areas. This sequence joins TRBV19 and TRBJ2-5, with 9 bases matching TRBD1. This clonotype was obtained from a man between 60 and 75 years old who had recovered from COVID-19. The sample taken for sequencing was PBMCs or T cells enriched from blood (not recorded which). The DNA of the CDR3 is TGTGCCAGTAGTATCGTGGAAGGGACAGGGACAGAGACCCAGTACTTC. This translates into CASSIVEGTGTETQYF.